A single sample gave rise to the 22 T cell receptor beta chains below, sequenced in a study of molecular identifiers for immune sequencing clone quantification. Each CDR3 protein gets one entry after TCRdb re-called the PCR reads with MiXCR. The sample consists of hundreds of thousands of distinct CDR3 sequences, 25% of them appearing once. Sample: naive CD8+ T cells from blood, with Jurkat cell RNA spiked in. The subset is: FACS-sorted CD8+CD4-CCR7+CD45RA+ naive T cells. All receptors come from a human donor in good health. Some libraries in this study had Jurkat cell RNA spiked in.

With regard to this clonotype: Relative to the germline gene, one junction end is altered; a read error may explain this. V usage is TRBV30 and J usage is TRBJ1-1; D is possibly TRBD1 (5 bases). This CDR3 has 14 residues. CDR1 is GTSNPN and CDR2 is SVGIG in the germline V gene (reference sequence). CDR3 sequence reads: CTWSVAGLNTEAFF. DNA for the CDR3: TGTACCTGGAGTGTGGCAGGGCTGAACACTGAAGCTTTCTTT.

This clonotype appeared many times. The chain combines TRBV30 with TRBJ1-1; a possible D gene is TRBD1 (6 bases). The V end lost 2 bases, the J end lost 5 bases, and 15 bases lay between the germline ends. The CDR3 covers 14 residues. CDR1 is GTSNPN, CDR2 SVGIG, per germline (reference sequence). Written as DNA, the CDR3 is TGTGCCTGGAGTACCACAGGGTCGGGAACTGAAGCTTTCTTT. This sequence encodes CAWSTTGSGTEAFF.

This clonotype occurred a few times. V usage is TRBV12-3 or TRBV12-4 and J usage is TRBJ1-2, with a tentative D call TRBD1 (5 bases). V was shortened by 6 bases and J by 5 bases, with 13 bases between the two germline ends. The CDR3 runs to 13 residues. The DNA of the CDR3 is TGTGCCAGCAGCTCCGGGACGCCTTATGGCTACACCTTC. Amino acids: CASSSGTPYGYTF.

Here the CDR3 reads CASSISGLANSNGEQYF. The CDR3, as DNA: TGTGCCAGTAGTATATCGGGACTAGCGAACTCCAATGGGGAGCAGTACTTC. This chain uses TRBV19 with TRBJ2-7, with 10 positions matching TRBD2. The CDR3 sequence is 17 residues long. Germline CDR1 is LNHDA and CDR2 is SQIVND (reference sequence). Trimming cost V 2 bases and J 7 bases; bases outside gene matches: 14.

The chain joins TRBV7-8 to TRBJ2-5, with D possibly TRBD1 on 5 matching bases. This CDR3 contains 15 residues. The ends were cut back, 5 bases at V and 5 bases at J, with 18 bases in the middle. CDR1 and CDR2 from the germline V gene are SGHVS and FQNEAQ. Here the CDR3 reads CASSGLGPVGETQYF. The CDR3, as DNA: TGTGCCAGCAGCGGGCTGGGGCCGGTAGGGGAGACCCAGTACTTC.

This clonotype was counted ten times or more. The chain is built from TRBV7-6 and TRBJ1-5, with 7 bases that match TRBD1. The CDR3 is made up of 14 amino acids. Trimming cost V 3 bases and J 7 bases; bases outside gene matches: 6. Germline values: CDR1 SGHVS, CDR2 FNYEAQ. The CDR3 region has the DNA TGTGCCAGCAGCTTTCACAGGGGAGACCAGCCCCAGCATTTT. Translated, it gives CASSFHRGDQPQHF.

The V and J genes are TRBV12-3 or TRBV12-4 and TRBJ1-6, with D possibly matching TRBD1 (6 bases). Trimming shortened V by 8 bases and J by 6 bases, and 14 bases separated the two germline ends. The CDR3 has 14 amino acids. CDR3 sequence: CASGPTGRNSPLHF. In DNA form, the CDR3 reads TGTGCCAGCGGTCCAACAGGGCGTAATTCACCCCTCCACTTT.

J is TRBJ2-1 and V is TRBV7-9, with TRBD2 matching over 9 bases. This CDR3 spans 15 amino acids. The germline V gene has CDR1 SEHNR and CDR2 FQNEAQ (reference sequence). Losses at the gene ends were 5 bases for V and 5 bases for J; bases not matched to a gene: 7. CDR3 nucleotides: TGTGCCAGCAGCCTCCTAGCGGGACCAAACAATGAGCAGTTCTTC. Translated, it gives CASSLLAGPNNEQFF. The whole variable domain, filled in from reference TRBV7-9 and TRBJ2-1, reads DTGVSQNPRHKITKRGQNVTFRCDPISEHNRLYWYRQTLGQGPEFLTYFQNEAQLEKSRLLSDRFSAERPKGSFSTLEIQRTEQGDSAMYLCASSLLAGPNNEQFFGPGTRLTVL.

This clonotype was seen many times. The V and J genes are TRBV12-3 or TRBV12-4 and TRBJ2-1; 11 positions agree with TRBD2. This CDR3 is 15 amino acids long. The V and J ends lost 5 bases and 5 bases, in that order; junction bases with no gene match: 5. The CDR3 DNA is TGTGCCAGCAGTCAGGGACTAGCGGATGACAATGAGCAGTTCTTC. Translating gives CASSQGLADDNEQFF.

This clonotype has more than one count but fewer than ten. The J gene is TRBJ2-3, the V gene TRBV6-5; 12 nucleotides line up with TRBD2. V was pared by 7 bases and J by 4 bases, with 15 bases of the junction left unmatched. Germline CDR1 MNHEY, CDR2 SVGAGI. The CDR3 spans 18 residues. For the CDR3, the DNA is TGTGCCAGCAAACGACTAGCGGGGGTCGGGATCGTTCCAGATACGCAGTATTTT. As protein: CASKRLAGVGIVPDTQYF.

This clonotype appeared many times. The chain links TRBV28 to TRBJ1-6; D is uncertain. V lost 2 bases to trimming and J lost 4 bases, with 9 bases between them. In germline, CDR1 is MDHEN, CDR2 SYDVKM. The CDR3 totals 15 residues. Here the CDR3 reads CASSLGSAYNSPLHF. Written as DNA, the CDR3 is TGTGCCAGCAGTTTAGGGTCGGCGTATAATTCACCCCTCCACTTT. Drawing the rest from reference TRBV28 and TRBJ1-6, the complete variable domain is DVKVTQSSRYLVKRTGEKVFLECVQDMDHENMFWYRQDPGLGLRLIYFSYDVKMKEKGDIPEGYSVSREKKERFSLILESASTNQTSMYLCASSLGSAYNSPLHFGNGTRLTVT.

The V and J genes are TRBV3-1 and TRBJ1-1, with D maybe TRBD1 (5 bases). The CDR3 length is 16 residues. The V end lost 0 bases, the J end lost 3 bases, and 14 bases lay between the germline ends. Germline V lookup: CDR1 LGHDT, CDR2 YNNKEL (reference sequence). CDR3 loop: CASSQESGPGDTEAFF. The CDR3 region has the DNA TGTGCCAGCAGCCAAGAATCAGGGCCCGGCGACACTGAAGCTTTCTTT.

This clonotype was found many times. CDR3 DNA sequence: TGCAGTGCTAGAGCGGGGGCCACCGGGGAGCTGTTTTTT. As protein: CSARAGATGELFF. V and J are TRBV20-1 and TRBJ2-2, with D perhaps matching TRBD1 or TRBD2 (6 bases each). The CDR3 is 13 amino acids. Germline CDR1 DFQATT, CDR2 SNEGSKA (reference sequence). The V end was cut by 1 base, the J end by 4 bases, with 7 bases between.

This clonotype was picked up a small number of times. This chain connects TRBV11-3 to TRBJ2-2, with D unclear. Germline loops: CDR1 SGHNT, CDR2 YENEEA. The CDR3 runs to 14 residues. V was clipped by 1 base and J by 5 bases, with 8 bases between them. The CDR3 loop reads CASSLGSTTGELFF. In DNA form, the CDR3 reads TGTGCCAGCAGCTTAGGATCGACAACCGGGGAGCTGTTTTTT.

On this clonotype itself: Because the CDR3 is missing its conserved closing phenylalanine or tryptophan, this is likely a read error. The chain links TRBV7-6 to TRBJ1-3; no definite D call. Germline-derived CDR1 and CDR2 are SGHVS and FNYEAQ. Trimming left V 3 bases short and J 0 bases short, with 6 bases between. This CDR3 has 14 residues. In DNA, the CDR3 is TGTGCCAGCAGCTTGGGCAGCTCTGGAAACACCATATATTCT. Translated: CASSLGSSGNTIYS.

Points on this clonotype: One junction end does not reproduce the germline sequence, and a read error may be involved. This chain joins TRBV6-1 and TRBJ2-1; D is uncertain. This CDR3 contains 12 residues. Germline values: CDR1 MNHNS, CDR2 SASEGT. This CDR3 is CATVRHRNERFF. The CDR3 region has the DNA TGTGCCACGGTCCGACATCGGAATGAGCGGTTCTTC.

This clonotype has a count of ten or more. V usage is TRBV30 and J usage is TRBJ2-3; 9 bases line up with TRBD2. CDR1 and CDR2 from the germline V gene are GTSNPN and SVGIG (reference sequence). The length of the CDR3 is 13 residues. The V gene end was trimmed by 5 bases and the J gene end by 1 base; junction bases not matched to a gene: 1. In nucleotides, the CDR3 is TGTGCCTGGCGGACTAGCGGCACAGATACGCAGTATTTT. Its protein is CAWRTSGTDTQYF. Full variable domain (remainder filled in from reference TRBV30 and TRBJ2-3): SQTIHQWPATLVQPVGSPLSLECTVEGTSNPNLYWYRQAAGRGLQLLFYSVGIGQISSEVPQNLSASRPQDRQFILSSKKLLLSDSGFYLCAWRTSGTDTQYFGPGTRLTVL.

This clonotype was seen a few times. The chain uses TRBV3-1 and TRBJ1-1; 8 bases are a match to TRBD1. This CDR3 region has 14 residues. With V trimmed by 5 bases and J by 6 bases, 8 bases remained unmatched. Germline assignment: CDR1 LGHDT and CDR2 YNNKEL (reference sequence). Here the CDR3 reads CASSDAGGRSEAFF. CDR3 sequence (DNA): TGTGCCAGCAGCGATGCAGGGGGCCGCTCTGAAGCTTTCTTT.

This clonotype was seen a handful of times. The CDR3 protein is CASNPQAKEQFF. The CDR3 region has the DNA TGTGCCAGCAACCCACAGGCAAAGGAGCAGTTCTTC. The chain recombines TRBV7-9 with TRBJ2-1; a possible D gene is TRBD1 (5 bases). Looked up from germline, CDR1 is SEHNR and CDR2 is FQNEAQ (reference sequence). The CDR3 sequence is 12 residues long. The V end was cut by 7 bases, the J end by 10 bases, with 14 bases between.

In this sample, this clonotype turned up many times. This chain uses TRBV7-2 with TRBJ2-3; weak D call: TRBD1 (7 bases). The CDR3 runs to 22 residues. Germline V CDR1 and CDR2: SGHTA, FQGNSA. The V end was cut by 3 bases, the J end by 0 bases, with 31 bases between. CDR3 sequence: CASSFGHAGGGLPLGSTDTQYF. The CDR3 bases are TGTGCCAGCAGCTTTGGCCATGCTGGAGGGGGCCTCCCCCTAGGTAGCACAGATACGCAGTATTTT.

V gene TRBV18 combines with J gene TRBJ1-2; 8 bases agree with TRBD1. Germline CDR1 and CDR2: KGHSH and LQKENI. CDR3 length: 13 residues. The V gene end was trimmed by 5 bases and the J gene end by 7 bases; junction bases not matched to a gene: 6. The CDR3 protein is CASSYGQGVGYTF. The CDR3 DNA reads TGTGCCAGCTCATATGGACAGGGAGTTGGCTACACCTTC.

This clonotype was recorded a few times. The V call is TRBV19, the J call TRBJ2-1, with D possibly TRBD2 on 5 matching bases. Germline values: CDR1 LNHDA, CDR2 SQIVND (reference sequence). V was clipped by 9 bases and J by 4 bases, with 16 bases between them. This CDR3 is 14 amino acids long. CDR3 coding DNA: TGTGCCAGCACAAGCGGAACCTTTTACAATGAGCAGTTCTTC. Translating gives CASTSGTFYNEQFF.